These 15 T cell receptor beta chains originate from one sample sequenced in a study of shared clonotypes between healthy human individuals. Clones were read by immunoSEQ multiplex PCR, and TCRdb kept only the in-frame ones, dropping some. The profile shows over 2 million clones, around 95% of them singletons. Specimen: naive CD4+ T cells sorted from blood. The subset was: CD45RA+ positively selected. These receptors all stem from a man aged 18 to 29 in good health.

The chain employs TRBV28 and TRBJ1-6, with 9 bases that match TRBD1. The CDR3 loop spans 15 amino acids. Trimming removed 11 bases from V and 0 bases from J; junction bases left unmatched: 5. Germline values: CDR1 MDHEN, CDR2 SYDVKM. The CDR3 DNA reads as TGTGCCGGGGGGACAGGGAGCTCCTATAATTCACCCCTCCACTTT. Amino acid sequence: CAGGTGSSYNSPLHF. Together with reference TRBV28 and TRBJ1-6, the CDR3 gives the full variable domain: DVKVTQSSRYLVKRTGEKVFLECVQDMDHENMFWYRQDPGLGLRLIYFSYDVKMKEKGDIPEGYSVSREKKERFSLILESASTNQTSMYLCAGGTGSSYNSPLHFGNGTRLTVT.

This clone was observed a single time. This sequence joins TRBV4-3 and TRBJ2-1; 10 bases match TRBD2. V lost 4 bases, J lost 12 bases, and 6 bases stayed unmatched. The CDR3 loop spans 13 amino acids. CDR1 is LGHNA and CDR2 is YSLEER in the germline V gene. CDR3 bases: TGCGCCAGCAGCCCCATAGCGGGAGGATGGCAGTTCTTC. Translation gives CASSPIAGGWQFF.

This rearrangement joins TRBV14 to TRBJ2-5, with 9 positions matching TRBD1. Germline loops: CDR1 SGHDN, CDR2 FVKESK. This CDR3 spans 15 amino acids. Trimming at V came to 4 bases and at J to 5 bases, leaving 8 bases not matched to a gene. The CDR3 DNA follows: TGTGCCAGCAGCCCGGACAGGGGAGTTTGGGAGACCCAGTACTTC. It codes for CASSPDRGVWETQYF.

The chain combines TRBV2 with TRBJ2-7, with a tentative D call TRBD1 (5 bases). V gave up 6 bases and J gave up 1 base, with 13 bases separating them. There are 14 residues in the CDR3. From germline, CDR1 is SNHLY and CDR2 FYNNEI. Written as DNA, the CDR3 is TGTGCCAGCAGCGCCGCCCAGGGTTCCTACGAGCAGTACTTC. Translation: CASSAAQGSYEQYF.

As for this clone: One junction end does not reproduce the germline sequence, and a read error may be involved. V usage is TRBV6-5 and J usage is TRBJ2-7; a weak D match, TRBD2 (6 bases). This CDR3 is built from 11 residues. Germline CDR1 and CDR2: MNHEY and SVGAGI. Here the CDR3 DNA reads TGTGCCAGCAGCCGAGGGGAGGACGCCCACTTC. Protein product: CASSRGEDAHF.

The CDR3 region is CATSRDRGTLYEQYF. The CDR3 coding sequence is TGTGCCACCAGCAGAGATAGGGGGACCCTCTACGAGCAGTACTTC. This chain uses TRBV15 with TRBJ2-7; weak D call: TRBD1 (6 bases). Trimming left V 0 bases short and J 3 bases short, with 12 bases between. This CDR3 spans 15 amino acids. Germline CDR1 LNHNV, CDR2 YYDKDF (reference sequence).

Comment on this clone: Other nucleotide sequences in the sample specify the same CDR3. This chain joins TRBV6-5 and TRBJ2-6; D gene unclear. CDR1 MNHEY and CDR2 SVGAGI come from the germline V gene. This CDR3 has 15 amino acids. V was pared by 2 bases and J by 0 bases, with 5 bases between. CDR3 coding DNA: TGTGCCAGCAGTTACGCCCCCTCTGGGGCCAACGTCCTGACTTTC. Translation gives CASSYAPSGANVLTF.

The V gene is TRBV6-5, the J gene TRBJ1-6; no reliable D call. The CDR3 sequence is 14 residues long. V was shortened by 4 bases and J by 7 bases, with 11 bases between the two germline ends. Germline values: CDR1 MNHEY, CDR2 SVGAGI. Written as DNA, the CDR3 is TGTGCCAGCAGTTCTCTCGGGCTCAATTCACCCCTCCACTTT. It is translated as CASSSLGLNSPLHF.

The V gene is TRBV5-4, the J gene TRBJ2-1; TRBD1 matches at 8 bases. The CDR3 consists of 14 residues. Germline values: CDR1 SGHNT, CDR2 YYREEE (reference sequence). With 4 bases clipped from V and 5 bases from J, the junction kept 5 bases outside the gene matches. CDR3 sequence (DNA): TGTGCCAGCAGCCCACAGGGGGGCCACAATGAGCAGTTCTTC. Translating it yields CASSPQGGHNEQFF. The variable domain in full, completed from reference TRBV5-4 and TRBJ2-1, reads ETGVTQSPTHLIKTRGQQVTLRCSSQSGHNTVSWYQQALGQGPQFIFQYYREEENGRGNFPPRFSGLQFPNYSSELNVNALELDDSALYLCASSPQGGHNEQFFGPGTRLTVL.

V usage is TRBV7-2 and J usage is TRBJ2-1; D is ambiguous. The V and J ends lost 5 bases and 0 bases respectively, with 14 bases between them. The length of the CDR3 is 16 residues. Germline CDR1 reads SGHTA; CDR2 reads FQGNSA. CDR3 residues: CASSKAHGSSYNEQFF. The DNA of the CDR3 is TGTGCCAGCAGCAAAGCGCACGGCAGCTCCTACAATGAGCAGTTCTTC.

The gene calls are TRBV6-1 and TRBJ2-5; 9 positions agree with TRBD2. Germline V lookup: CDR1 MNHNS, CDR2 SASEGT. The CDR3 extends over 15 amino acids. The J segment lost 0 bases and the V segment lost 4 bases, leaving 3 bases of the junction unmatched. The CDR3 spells CASSVTSGYQETQYF. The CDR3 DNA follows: TGTGCCAGCAGTGTGACTAGCGGATACCAAGAGACCCAGTACTTC.

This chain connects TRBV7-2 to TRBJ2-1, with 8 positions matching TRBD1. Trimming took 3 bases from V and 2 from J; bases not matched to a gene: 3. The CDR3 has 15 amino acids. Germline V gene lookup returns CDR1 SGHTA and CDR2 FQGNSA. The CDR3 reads CASSFGQGTYNEQFF. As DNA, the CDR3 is TGTGCCAGCAGCTTTGGACAGGGCACCTACAATGAGCAGTTCTTC.

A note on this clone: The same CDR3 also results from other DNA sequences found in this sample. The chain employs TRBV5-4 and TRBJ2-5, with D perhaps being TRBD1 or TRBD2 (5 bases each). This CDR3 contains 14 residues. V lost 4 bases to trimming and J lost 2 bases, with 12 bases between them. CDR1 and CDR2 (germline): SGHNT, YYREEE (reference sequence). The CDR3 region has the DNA TGTGCCAGCAGCCAACCGGGACGACAAGAGACCCAGTACTTC. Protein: CASSQPGRQETQYF. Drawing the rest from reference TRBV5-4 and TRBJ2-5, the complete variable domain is ETGVTQSPTHLIKTRGQQVTLRCSSQSGHNTVSWYQQALGQGPQFIFQYYREEENGRGNFPPRFSGLQFPNYSSELNVNALELDDSALYLCASSQPGRQETQYFGPGTRLLVL.

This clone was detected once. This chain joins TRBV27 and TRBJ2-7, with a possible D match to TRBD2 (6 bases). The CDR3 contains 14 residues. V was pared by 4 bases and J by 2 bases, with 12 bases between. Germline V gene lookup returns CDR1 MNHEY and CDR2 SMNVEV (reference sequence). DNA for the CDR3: TGTGCCAGCAGTTATACGGGGGTGGCCTACGAGCAGTACTTC. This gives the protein CASSYTGVAYEQYF.

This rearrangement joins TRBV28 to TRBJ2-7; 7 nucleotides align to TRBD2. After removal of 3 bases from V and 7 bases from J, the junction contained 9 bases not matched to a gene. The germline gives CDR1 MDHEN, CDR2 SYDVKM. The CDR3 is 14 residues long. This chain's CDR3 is CASSFSGGRWEQYF. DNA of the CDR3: TGTGCCAGCAGTTTCTCGGGGGGTCGTTGGGAGCAGTACTTC.